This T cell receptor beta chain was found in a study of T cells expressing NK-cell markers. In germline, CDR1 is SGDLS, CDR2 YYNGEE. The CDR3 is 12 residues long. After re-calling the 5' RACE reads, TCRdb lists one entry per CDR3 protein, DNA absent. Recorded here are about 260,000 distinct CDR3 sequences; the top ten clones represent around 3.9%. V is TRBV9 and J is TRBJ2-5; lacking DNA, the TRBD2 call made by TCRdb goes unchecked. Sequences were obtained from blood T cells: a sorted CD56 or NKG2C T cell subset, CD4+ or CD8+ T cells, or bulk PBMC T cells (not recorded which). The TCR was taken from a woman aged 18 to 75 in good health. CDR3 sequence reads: CASGTSGARQYF.